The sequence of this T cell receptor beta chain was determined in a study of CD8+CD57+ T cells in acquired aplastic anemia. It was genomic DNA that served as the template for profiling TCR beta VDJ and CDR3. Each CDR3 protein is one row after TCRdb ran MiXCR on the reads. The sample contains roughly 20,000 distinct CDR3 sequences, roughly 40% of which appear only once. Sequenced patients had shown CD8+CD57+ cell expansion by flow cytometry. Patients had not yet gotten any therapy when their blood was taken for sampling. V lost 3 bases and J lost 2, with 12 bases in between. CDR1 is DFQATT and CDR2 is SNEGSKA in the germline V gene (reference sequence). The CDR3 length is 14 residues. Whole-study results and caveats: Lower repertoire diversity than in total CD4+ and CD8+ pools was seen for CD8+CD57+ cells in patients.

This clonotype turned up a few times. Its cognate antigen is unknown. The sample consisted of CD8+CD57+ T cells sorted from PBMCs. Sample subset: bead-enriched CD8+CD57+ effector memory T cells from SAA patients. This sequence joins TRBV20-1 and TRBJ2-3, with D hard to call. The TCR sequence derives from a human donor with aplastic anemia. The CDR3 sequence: CSARSLTVTDTQYF. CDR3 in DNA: TGCAGTGCTAGGTCGCTCACAGTCACAGATACGCAGTATTTT.